This is a list of T cell receptor beta chains from one sample in a study of radiotherapy plus CTLA-4 blockade in lung cancer. The repertoire was sequenced with immunoSEQ multiplex PCR; TCRdb's copy has only in-frame clones and lacks some. Of roughly 75,000 clones listed, 84% are singletons. The starting material was peripheral blood, obtained from a patient treated with radiotherapy plus ipilimumab. The receptors were gathered from a human donor with non-small cell lung cancer who had stable disease on radiotherapy plus ipilimumab. Each CDR3 is given with its conserved first and last residue. The D gene is left open where the match is weak. Expanded clones get a size class; other rows say once, few or many, or leave the size out.

size | J | D | V | DNA | CDR3
. | TRBJ1-3 | . | TRBV6-6 | TGTGCCAGCGGCGGAAACACCATATATTTT | CASGGNTIYF
few | TRBJ2-1 | . | TRBV5-1 | TGCGCCAGCAGCTTGATTAGTACGGGGAGTGAGCAGTTCTTC | CASSLISTGSEQFF
. | TRBJ2-3 | TRBD2 | TRBV7-6 | TGTGCCAGCAGCGGGACTAGCGGCACAGATACGCAGTATTTT | CASSGTSGTDTQYF
. | TRBJ1-5 | . | TRBV7-9 | TGTGCCAGCAGCTTAGTGAGTAACAATCAGCCCCAGCATTTT | CASSLVSNNQPQHF
. | TRBJ2-1 | . | TRBV7-9 | TGTGCCAGCAGCCCCCAACCCCAGGGGTCCTCCTACAATGAGCAGTTCTTC | CASSPQPQGSSYNEQFF
. | TRBJ2-7 | . | TRBV28 | TGTGCCAGCAGACAGGGCCCAGGGAGGGAGCAGTACTTC | CASRQGPGREQYF
. | TRBJ1-2 | . | TRBV29-1 | TGCAGCGTAGACGGGGCCGCGGGCTACACCTTC | CSVDGAAGYTF
few | TRBJ2-7 | TRBD1 | TRBV6-6 | TGTGCCAGCAGACCGGACAGGGCCAGCTCCTACGAGCAGTACTTC | CASRPDRASSYEQYF
. | TRBJ2-3 | TRBD2 | TRBV29-1 | TGCAGCGTTGACTCGGGGACTAGCGGGAGGATGGATACGCAGTATTTT | CSVDSGTSGRMDTQYF
. | TRBJ2-7 | . | TRBV6-5 | TGTGCCAGCAGTTACACCGGGGGTGAGCAGTACTTC | CASSYTGGEQYF
. | TRBJ1-1 | TRBD1 | TRBV29-1 | TGCAGCGCTGGACAGGGGGAAACTGAAGCTTTCTTT | CSAGQGETEAFF
. | TRBJ1-1 | . | TRBV7-2 | TGTGCCAGCAGCCAGCCTAGATACTCTAACACTGAAGCTTTCTTT | CASSQPRYSNTEAFF
. | TRBJ2-7 | . | TRBV6-1 | TGTGCCAGCAGTGAACAGGGGGGCCCTGTCGAGCAGTACTTC | CASSEQGGPVEQYF
. | TRBJ1-3 | . | TRBV4-2 | TGTGCCACCCAGCCATTGGGGAGCTCTGGAAACACCATATATTTT | CATQPLGSSGNTIYF
. | TRBJ1-5 | TRBD1 | TRBV28 | TGTGCCAGCAGTTCCCACGGGACAGGGGGTGGCAATCAGCCCCAGCATTTT | CASSSHGTGGGNQPQHF
. | TRBJ2-2 | . | TRBV19 | TGTGCCAGTAGTTCGCTACAGGGTCCCGGGGAGCTGTTTTTT | CASSSLQGPGELFF
. | TRBJ2-5 | . | TRBV2 | TGTGCCAGCAGTGATGGGACTTCGCAAGAGACCCAGTACTTC | CASSDGTSQETQYF
. | TRBJ2-1 | . | TRBV6-5 | TGTGCCAGCAGTCCGAATAGGGGGTCCTACAATGAGCAGTTCTTC | CASSPNRGSYNEQFF
. | TRBJ2-1 | . | TRBV15 | TGTGCCACCAGCAGAGATTTCAGGCTGCCCTACAATGAGCAGTTCTTC | CATSRDFRLPYNEQFF
. | TRBJ1-6 | . | TRBV5-1 | TGCGCCAGCAGCTTGATCGAAAGTTCACCCCTCCACTTT | CASSLIESSPLHF
. | TRBJ2-3 | TRBD1 | TRBV15 | TGTGCCACCAGCTCTCGGACAGGGATCACAGATACGCAGTATTTT | CATSSRTGITDTQYF
few | TRBJ1-5 | TRBD1 | TRBV19 | TGTGCCAGTAGTACCACGGACAGGGCCATGTATAGCAATCAGCCCCAGCATTTT | CASSTTDRAMYSNQPQHF
few | TRBJ1-4 | . | TRBV5-1 | TGCGCCAGCTCTCCGTTGGGGAATGAAAAACTGTTTTTT | CASSPLGNEKLFF
. | TRBJ2-5 | TRBD2 | TRBV7-2 | TGTGCCAGCAGCTTAGGACTAGCGGGGGGCCAAGAGACCCAGTACTTC | CASSLGLAGGQETQYF
. | TRBJ2-3 | TRBD2 | TRBV7-9 | TGTGCCAGCAGCCCCCTCATAAGCGGGGGGGTTGATACGCAGTATTTT | CASSPLISGGVDTQYF
. | TRBJ2-3 | . | TRBV5-1 | TGCGCCAGCAGCCCGGGACCTAGCTTTGATACGCAGTATTTT | CASSPGPSFDTQYF
. | TRBJ2-7 | TRBD2 | TRBV13 | TGTGCCAGCAGCCTTAGTGGGAGGGTTAGAGGGGAGCAGTACTTC | CASSLSGRVRGEQYF
. | TRBJ2-4 | TRBD2 | TRBV19 | TGTGCCAGTAGTATCTTGATAGCGGGGGACCTAGCCAAAAACATTCAGTACTTC | CASSILIAGDLAKNIQYF
. | TRBJ2-7 | TRBD1 | TRBV28 | TGTGCCAGCATTGGGACAGGAGGGGCCTACGAGCAGTACTTC | CASIGTGGAYEQYF
. | TRBJ2-2 | TRBD2 | TRBV7-8 | TGTGCCAGCAGCACGGCAGCGGGAGGTCCCACCGGGGAGCTGTTTTTT | CASSTAAGGPTGELFF
. | TRBJ1-5 | TRBD1 | TRBV10-2 | TGCGCCAGCAGTGACTCAATTGGAGCAGGGGGATTGCAGCCCCAGCATTTT | CASSDSIGAGGLQPQHF
. | TRBJ1-5 | . | TRBV4-1 | TGCGCCAGCAGCCAAGGAGTGCAGCCCCAGCATTTT | CASSQGVQPQHF
. | TRBJ1-1 | . | TRBV19 | TGTGCCAGTACCTCACAGGGATGGGGCACTGAAGCTTTCTTT | CASTSQGWGTEAFF
. | TRBJ1-5 | . | TRBV2 | TGTGCCAGCAGGACCAGGGGACTTAGCAATCAGCCCCAGCATTTT | CASRTRGLSNQPQHF
few | TRBJ1-3 | . | TRBV6-1 | TGTGCCAGCGGTCCCAAAGCTTCTGGAAACACCATATATTTT | CASGPKASGNTIYF
. | TRBJ2-7 | . | TRBV6-5 | TGTGCCAGCAGTTACGGGGGGCGGGAGCAGTACTTC | CASSYGGREQYF
. | TRBJ2-7 | . | TRBV9 | TGTGCCAGCAGCCCACTAGGGACAGCGGGCTACGAGCAGTACTTC | CASSPLGTAGYEQYF
. | TRBJ2-3 | . | TRBV6-6 | TGTGCCAGCAGTTACTTGGAAGGCAGCACAGATACGCAGTATTTT | CASSYLEGSTDTQYF
. | TRBJ1-2 | . | TRBV19 | TGTGCCAGTAGTATAGGGCGGGGATTACGTGGCTACACCTTC | CASSIGRGLRGYTF
. | TRBJ1-2 | . | TRBV7-3 | TGTGCCAGCAGCTTAACACACAACTATGGCTACACCTTC | CASSLTHNYGYTF